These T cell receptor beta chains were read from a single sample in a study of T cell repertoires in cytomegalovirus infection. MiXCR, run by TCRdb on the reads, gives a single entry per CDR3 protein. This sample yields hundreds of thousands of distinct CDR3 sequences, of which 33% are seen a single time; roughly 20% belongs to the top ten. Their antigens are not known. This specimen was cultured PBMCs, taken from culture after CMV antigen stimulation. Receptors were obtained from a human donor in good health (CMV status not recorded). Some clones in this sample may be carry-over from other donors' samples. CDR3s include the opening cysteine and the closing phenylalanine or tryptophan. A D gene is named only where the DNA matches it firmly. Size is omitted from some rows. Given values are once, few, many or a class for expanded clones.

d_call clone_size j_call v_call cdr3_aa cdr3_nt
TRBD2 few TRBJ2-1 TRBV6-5 CASSYSRGGFYNEQFF TGTGCCAGCAGTTACTCGCGGGGGGGCTTCTACAATGAGCAGTTCTTC
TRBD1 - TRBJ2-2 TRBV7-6 CASSLYGTGGTGELFF TGTGCCAGCAGCTTATACGGGACAGGGGGCACCGGGGAGCTGTTTTTT
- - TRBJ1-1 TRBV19 CASSIGGTVGAFF TGTGCCAGTAGTATCGGGGGGACGGTAGGAGCTTTCTTT
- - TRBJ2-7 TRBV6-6 CASNQKSRDEQYF TGTGCCAGCAACCAAAAGTCCCGGGACGAGCAGTACTTC
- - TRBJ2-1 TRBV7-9 CASSPPGTPWNEQFF TGTGCCAGCAGCCCACCCGGGACACCCTGGAATGAGCAGTTCTTC
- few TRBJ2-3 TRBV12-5 CASGGSTGDTQYF TGTGCTAGTGGAGGATCCACAGGAGATACGCAGTATTTT
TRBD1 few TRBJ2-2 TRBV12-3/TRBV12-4 CASSLQGTSGELFF TGTGCCAGCAGTCTACAGGGGACCTCCGGGGAGCTGTTTTTT
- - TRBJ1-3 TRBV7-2 CASSSDSVGDTIYF TGTGCCAGCAGCTCCGACTCAGTAGGGGACACCATATATTTT
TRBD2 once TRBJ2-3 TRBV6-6 CAARTSGGQDTQYF TGTGCCGCCCGGACTAGCGGGGGGCAAGATACGCAGTATTTT
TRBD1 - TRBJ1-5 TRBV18 CASSQSGTGGGQPQHF TGTGCCAGCTCTCAAAGCGGGACAGGGGGTGGTCAGCCCCAGCATTTT
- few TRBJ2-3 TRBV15 CATSRDLGLGGADTQYF TGTGCCACCAGCAGAGACTTAGGGCTGGGCGGCGCAGATACGCAGTATTTT
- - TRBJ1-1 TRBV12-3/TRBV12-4 CASSPRVAEAFF TGTGCCAGCAGTCCTCGGGTTGCTGAAGCTTTCTTT
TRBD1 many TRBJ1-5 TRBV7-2 CASSGRQGQPQHF TGTGCCAGCAGCGGGCGACAGGGGCAGCCCCAGCATTTT
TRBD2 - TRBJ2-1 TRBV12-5 CASGFPTSGYNEQFF TGTGCTAGTGGTTTTCCGACTAGCGGATACAATGAGCAGTTCTTC
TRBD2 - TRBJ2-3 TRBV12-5 CASCASGDTADTQYF TGTGCTAGTTGCGCTAGCGGGGATACCGCCGATACGCAGTATTTT
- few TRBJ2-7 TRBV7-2 CASSFRQVSYEQYF TGTGCCAGCAGCTTTCGACAGGTTTCCTACGAGCAGTACTTC
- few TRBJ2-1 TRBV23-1 CASSQQGIGNEQFF TGCGCCAGCAGTCAACAGGGGATAGGGAATGAGCAGTTCTTC
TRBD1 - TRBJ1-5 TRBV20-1 CSARGDRENQPQHF TGCAGTGCTAGGGGCGACAGGGAAAATCAGCCCCAGCATTTT
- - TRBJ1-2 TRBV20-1 CSARGRTYGYTF TGCAGTGCTAGGGGACGAACATATGGCTACACCTTC
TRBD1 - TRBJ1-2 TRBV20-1 CSAPDRGANYGYTF TGCAGTGCGCCTGACAGGGGAGCTAACTATGGCTACACCTTC
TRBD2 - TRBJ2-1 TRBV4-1 CASSQGGRFEQFF TGCGCCAGCAGCCAGGGAGGGCGGTTTGAGCAGTTCTTC
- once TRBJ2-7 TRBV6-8 CASSQALSSYEQYF TGTGCCAGCAGTCAGGCCCTAAGCTCCTACGAGCAGTACTTC